The rows below give T cell receptor beta chains drawn from one sample of a study of neoadjuvant nivolumab and ipilimumab in lung cancer. Repertoires were generated with immunoSEQ multiplex PCR, while TCRdb's copy carries only in-frame clones and drops some. The sample has tens of thousands of clones; around 89% are singletons. The material sequenced was blood, taken before neoadjuvant nivolumab, alone or with ipilimumab. The receptors were gathered from an adult with non-small cell lung cancer. Some clones in this sample may be carry-over from other donors' samples. Both conserved end residues are part of each CDR3. The order of the fields is D gene, V gene, clone size, CDR3 length, J gene, CDR3 DNA, CDR3 protein. A D gene is named only where the DNA matches it firmly. For some rows the clone size is stated as once, few or many, or as a class when expanded; others skip it.

d_call: -
v_call: TRBV6-1
clone_size: -
cdr3_length: 11
j_call: TRBJ2-7
cdr3_nt: TGTGCCAGCAGTGATAGGTACGAGCAGTACTTC
cdr3_aa: CASSDRYEQYF

d_call: -
v_call: TRBV7-9
clone_size: -
cdr3_length: 11
j_call: TRBJ2-5
cdr3_nt: TGTGCCAGCAGCCCTCAAGAGACCCAGTACTTC
cdr3_aa: CASSPQETQYF

d_call: -
v_call: TRBV18
clone_size: -
cdr3_length: 14
j_call: TRBJ1-2
cdr3_nt: TGTGCCAGCTCACTCCCGGGACGCCAGACTGGCTACACCTTC
cdr3_aa: CASSLPGRQTGYTF

d_call: -
v_call: TRBV9
clone_size: -
cdr3_length: 14
j_call: TRBJ2-7
cdr3_nt: TGTGCCAGCAGCCCAAGCGGGTTGGCCTACGAGCAGTACTTC
cdr3_aa: CASSPSGLAYEQYF

d_call: TRBD2
v_call: TRBV7-2
clone_size: -
cdr3_length: 14
j_call: TRBJ2-7
cdr3_nt: TGTGCCAGCAGCTTAGGTGGGAGGGGATACGAGCAGTACTTC
cdr3_aa: CASSLGGRGYEQYF

d_call: -
v_call: TRBV30
clone_size: -
cdr3_length: 15
j_call: TRBJ2-5
cdr3_nt: TGTGCCTGGAGTTCCGCCAGTTTGGTAGGGGAGACCCAGTACTTC
cdr3_aa: CAWSSASLVGETQYF

d_call: TRBD1
v_call: TRBV5-1
clone_size: -
cdr3_length: 17
j_call: TRBJ1-1
cdr3_nt: TGCGCCAGCAGCTCCGTCCCGGGACAGGGGGCAAACACTGAAGCTTTCTTT
cdr3_aa: CASSSVPGQGANTEAFF

d_call: TRBD1
v_call: TRBV7-9
clone_size: -
cdr3_length: 17
j_call: TRBJ2-5
cdr3_nt: TGTGCCAGCAGCTTACCTAAGACAGGGAGACAGGAAGAGACCCAGTACTTC
cdr3_aa: CASSLPKTGRQEETQYF

d_call: -
v_call: TRBV15
clone_size: -
cdr3_length: 14
j_call: TRBJ1-5
cdr3_nt: TGTGCCACCAGAGGCGAGGGGCCGGGGCAGCCCCAGCATTTT
cdr3_aa: CATRGEGPGQPQHF

d_call: TRBD1
v_call: TRBV11-2
clone_size: -
cdr3_length: 12
j_call: TRBJ1-1
cdr3_nt: TGTGCCAGCAGCTTAACAGACAGGGTCTGTTTCTTT
cdr3_aa: CASSLTDRVCFF

d_call: TRBD2
v_call: TRBV6-1
clone_size: once
cdr3_length: 14
j_call: TRBJ2-5
cdr3_nt: TGTGCCAGCGGGGCAGCGGGACTTGGGGAGACCCAGTACTTC
cdr3_aa: CASGAAGLGETQYF

d_call: -
v_call: TRBV16
clone_size: -
cdr3_length: 16
j_call: TRBJ2-7
cdr3_nt: TGTGCCAGCAGCCAAACTCGCTCGCGGGTGGCCTACGAGCAGTACTTC
cdr3_aa: CASSQTRSRVAYEQYF

d_call: TRBD1
v_call: TRBV7-9
clone_size: -
cdr3_length: 16
j_call: TRBJ2-2
cdr3_nt: TGTGCCAGCAGCACCGGGACAGGCCACACGACCGGGGAGCTGTTTTTT
cdr3_aa: CASSTGTGHTTGELFF

d_call: TRBD1
v_call: TRBV5-1
clone_size: -
cdr3_length: 17
j_call: TRBJ2-2
cdr3_nt: TGCGCCAGCAGCCCAGGACAGGGGAAACCAGCCACCGGGGAGCTGTTTTTT
cdr3_aa: CASSPGQGKPATGELFF

d_call: -
v_call: TRBV2
clone_size: medium-sized
cdr3_length: 14
j_call: TRBJ2-2
cdr3_nt: TGTGCCAGCAGTGACAGGGCGAACACCGGGGAGCTGTTTTTT
cdr3_aa: CASSDRANTGELFF

d_call: TRBD1
v_call: TRBV6-1
clone_size: few
cdr3_length: 15
j_call: TRBJ2-7
cdr3_nt: TGTGCCAGCAGGCGGACAGGGCCCTCCTCCTACGAGCAGTACTTC
cdr3_aa: CASRRTGPSSYEQYF

d_call: -
v_call: TRBV11-1
clone_size: -
cdr3_length: 14
j_call: TRBJ2-2
cdr3_nt: TGTGCCAGCAGTTTAGGGGTTAACACCGGGGAGCTGTTTTTT
cdr3_aa: CASSLGVNTGELFF

d_call: TRBD2
v_call: TRBV5-1
clone_size: once
cdr3_length: 16
j_call: TRBJ2-3
cdr3_nt: TGCGCCAGCAGCTTGGCCGGGACTAGCGGGGCAGATACGCAGTATTTT
cdr3_aa: CASSLAGTSGADTQYF

d_call: TRBD1
v_call: TRBV6-5
clone_size: -
cdr3_length: 16
j_call: TRBJ2-7
cdr3_nt: TGTGCCAGCAGTTTCCTGGGCACAGGGGTCGACTACGAGCAGTACTTC
cdr3_aa: CASSFLGTGVDYEQYF

d_call: TRBD2
v_call: TRBV5-1
clone_size: -
cdr3_length: 14
j_call: TRBJ2-1
cdr3_nt: TGCGCCAGCGGTCTGGTAGCGGGAGCCGGTGAGCAGTTCTTC
cdr3_aa: CASGLVAGAGEQFF

d_call: -
v_call: TRBV5-1
clone_size: -
cdr3_length: 14
j_call: TRBJ2-1
cdr3_nt: TGCGCCAGCAAAAGCGGTGCCTCCTACAATGAGCAGTTCTTC
cdr3_aa: CASKSGASYNEQFF

d_call: -
v_call: TRBV5-1
clone_size: -
cdr3_length: 13
j_call: TRBJ2-7
cdr3_nt: TGCGCCAGCAGCACTCAGCCACTATATGAGCAGTACTTC
cdr3_aa: CASSTQPLYEQYF

d_call: TRBD2
v_call: TRBV23-1
clone_size: -
cdr3_length: 11
j_call: TRBJ2-1
cdr3_nt: TGCGCCGGAAAGCGGGAGCTTGAGCAGTTCTTC
cdr3_aa: CAGKRELEQFF

d_call: -
v_call: TRBV6-1
clone_size: -
cdr3_length: 13
j_call: TRBJ1-2
cdr3_nt: TGTGCCAGCAGGGAAAACAGTGCTGGGAGCTACACCTTC
cdr3_aa: CASRENSAGSYTF

d_call: -
v_call: TRBV18
clone_size: once
cdr3_length: 15
j_call: TRBJ1-2
cdr3_nt: TGTGCCAGCTCTACCCTCCAGGCAGGCAACTATGGCTACACCTTC
cdr3_aa: CASSTLQAGNYGYTF

d_call: -
v_call: TRBV11-3
clone_size: -
cdr3_length: 14
j_call: TRBJ2-3
cdr3_nt: TGTGCCAGCAGCCTCGGACTCACCGGGGATACGCAGTATTTT
cdr3_aa: CASSLGLTGDTQYF

d_call: -
v_call: TRBV7-9
clone_size: -
cdr3_length: 13
j_call: TRBJ2-3
cdr3_nt: TGTGCCAGCTGGAGACAGAACACAGATACGCAGTATTTT
cdr3_aa: CASWRQNTDTQYF

d_call: TRBD2
v_call: TRBV9
clone_size: -
cdr3_length: 15
j_call: TRBJ2-1
cdr3_nt: TGTGCCAGCAGCTCCGGGACTAGCTCCTACAATGAGCAGTTCTTC
cdr3_aa: CASSSGTSSYNEQFF

d_call: -
v_call: TRBV18
clone_size: -
cdr3_length: 12
j_call: TRBJ2-3
cdr3_nt: TGTGCCAGCTCACCAGAGGTGGTTACGCAGTATTTT
cdr3_aa: CASSPEVVTQYF

d_call: TRBD2
v_call: TRBV19
clone_size: medium-sized
cdr3_length: 19
j_call: TRBJ2-6
cdr3_nt: TGTGCCAGTAGTCCTAGGTGGCTAGCGGGACACTCTGGGGCCAACGTCCTGACTTTC
cdr3_aa: CASSPRWLAGHSGANVLTF

d_call: -
v_call: TRBV7-9
clone_size: -
cdr3_length: 15
j_call: TRBJ2-2
cdr3_nt: TGTGCCAGCAGCTTGGGGCAGGGACCCACCGGGGAGCTGTTTTTT
cdr3_aa: CASSLGQGPTGELFF

d_call: -
v_call: TRBV5-1
clone_size: -
cdr3_length: 15
j_call: TRBJ2-3
cdr3_nt: TGCGCCAGCAGCTTGAGTCAGCCAAGCACAGATACGCAGTATTTT
cdr3_aa: CASSLSQPSTDTQYF

d_call: TRBD1
v_call: TRBV7-6
clone_size: -
cdr3_length: 15
j_call: TRBJ2-3
cdr3_nt: TGTGCCAGCAGCTTAGGGGGACAGGGGATTGATACGCAGTATTTT
cdr3_aa: CASSLGGQGIDTQYF